This T cell receptor beta chain is drawn from a study of T cells after yellow fever vaccination. TCRdb reanalysed the 5' RACE reads using MiXCR and keeps one entry per CDR3 protein. The sample carries 95,000 to 100,000 distinct CDR3 sequences, approximately 6.3% recorded once. Germline V gene data show CDR1 as SGHRS and CDR2 as YFSETQ. With V trimmed by 5 bases and J by 5 bases, 9 bases remained unmatched. This CDR3 contains 15 residues. The clonotype originates from a man aged 18 to 29 who received the YFV17D yellow fever vaccine. The rearrangement links TRBV5-1 to TRBJ1-2; TRBD1 matches 10 bases. Sequences were derived from CD8+ T cells sorted from PBMCs, sampled 10 days after the yellow fever booster vaccination. The CDR3 DNA reads as TGCGCCAGCAGTACCGGGACAGGGGCTGAATATGGCTACACCTTC. The encoded protein is CASSTGTGAEYGYTF.